This T cell receptor beta chain derives from a study of CD8 T cells in ankylosing spondylitis. This clonotype was picked up many times. No antigen is known for it. Study-level points and caveats: Some motif variants were previously reported in reactive arthritis synovial fluid and blood. CD8+ cells made up the disease-linked clones, which were relatively rare in peripheral blood. Reportedly, disease-linked clones are significantly enriched in ankylosing spondylitis patients' matched synovial fluid.

Scientists made TCR beta libraries using quantitative 5'-RACE with molecular barcodes. TCRdb reprocessed the 5' RACE reads via MiXCR and lists one record per CDR3 protein. Of 350,000 or so distinct CDR3 sequences listed, 11% are singletons. The CDR3 is 14 residues long. Germline loops: CDR1 DFQATT, CDR2 SNEGSKA (reference sequence). The V gene end was trimmed by 3 bases and the J gene end by 1 base; junction bases not matched to a gene: 5. The specimen sequenced was blood, either unsorted or a sorted T cell fraction (not recorded which). The genes are TRBV20-1 and TRBJ1-1; the match to TRBD1 covers 7 bases. This TCR was recovered from a female donor with ankylosing spondylitis or in good health (not recorded which). As DNA, the CDR3 is TGCAGTGCTAGGAAGGGACAGTGGAACACTGAAGCTTTCTTT. This sequence encodes CSARKGQWNTEAFF.